This TCR beta chain was sequenced for a study of OX40 agonist ivuxolimab in advanced cancers. In the study overall: Recorded diagnoses for dose-escalation patients were hepatocellular carcinoma, melanoma, renal cell or head and neck cancer. Checkpoint inhibitors had been given previously to roughly 40% of patients.

From germline, CDR1 is SGDLS and CDR2 YYNGEE. This CDR3 has 14 amino acids. The junction had 1 base not matched to a gene; V was cut back by 4 bases and J by 3 bases. Regarding this clone: What it binds is unknown.

Study outcomes and limitations: Nonresponders, in some cases, also had low normalized T-cell clonal expansion. Determination of antigen specificity was not performed for the expanded peripheral T cells.

The data were produced by immunoSEQ multiplex PCR, yet TCRdb's version contains in-frame clones alone and is incomplete. Among about 140,000 clones, roughly 91% were seen once, and the ten largest hold 1%. The origin of this receptor is an adult with an advanced solid tumor such as melanoma, head and neck, liver or kidney cancer. The J gene is TRBJ2-5, the V gene TRBV9, with 12 bases fitting TRBD2. This specimen consisted of CD4+ or CD8+ T cells sorted from blood, obtained in a trial of the OX40 agonist ivuxolimab. CDR3 DNA: TGTGCCAGCAGCCGGACTAGCGGGGAAGAGACCCAGTACTTC. Translated: CASSRTSGEETQYF.